Listed below are T cell receptor beta chains from one sample, sequenced in a study of blood T cell repertoires in COVID-19. Repertoires were generated with immunoSEQ multiplex PCR, while TCRdb's copy carries only in-frame clones and drops some. The sample records just under 150,000 clones, roughly 86% being singletons. Sequenced material: peripheral blood. The receptors derive from a woman aged 45-59 years with acute or convalescent COVID-19. Each CDR3 is given with its conserved first and last residue. A D gene is named only where the DNA matches it firmly. Part of the rows lack a size; the others show once, few, many or a class for expanded clones.

cdr3_length clone_size j_call d_call v_call cdr3_nt cdr3_aa
17 few TRBJ2-7 TRBD2 TRBV19 TGTGCCAGTAGTAAAGGCCCCACGGGAGGGTCCTCCTACGAGCAGTACTTC CASSKGPTGGSSYEQYF
21 - TRBJ1-1 TRBD1 TRBV6-1 TGTGCCAGCAGTGAATATGCTAATACTATGACAGGGAGGAGTCGGGACACTGAAGCTTTCTTT CASSEYANTMTGRSRDTEAFF
17 - TRBJ1-5 - TRBV30 TGTGCCTGGAGCGATCTAAGACAGGCGCGTAGCAATCAGCCCCAGCATTTT CAWSDLRQARSNQPQHF
16 - TRBJ2-1 TRBD2 TRBV24-1 TGTGCCACCAGTGAGACTAGCGGGAGAAGTTTTAATGAGCAGTTCTTC CATSETSGRSFNEQFF
16 - TRBJ1-4 TRBD1 TRBV18 TGTGCCAGCTCACATGTCTGGGACAGTGGTAATGAAAAACTGTTTTTT CASSHVWDSGNEKLFF
15 once TRBJ1-4 TRBD1 TRBV11-2 TGTGCCAGCAGCCCCTGGACAGGGGCTAATGAAAAACTGTTTTTT CASSPWTGANEKLFF
16 - TRBJ2-3 TRBD2 TRBV29-1 TGCAGCGTTCTCCAGCGGGAGGAGAGGGGCACAGATACGCAGTATTTT CSVLQREERGTDTQYF
14 - TRBJ2-1 - TRBV19 TGTGCCAGTAGGATGACGGACTTAGGGAATGAGCAGTTCTTC CASRMTDLGNEQFF
15 few TRBJ2-3 TRBD2 TRBV5-4 TGTGCCAGCAGCGCGACTAGCGGGAGCACAGATACGCAGTATTTT CASSATSGSTDTQYF
12 - TRBJ1-1 - TRBV29-1 TGCAGCGTTGGACAGCCAAACACTGAAGCTTTCTTT CSVGQPNTEAFF
13 - TRBJ1-2 TRBD1 TRBV24-1 TGTGCCACCAGTGATCAGACAGGGGACGGCTACACCTTC CATSDQTGDGYTF
15 - TRBJ2-3 - TRBV5-1 TGCGCCAGCAGCCTACAATTCAGAGGAACAGATACGCAGTATTTT CASSLQFRGTDTQYF
14 - TRBJ2-3 TRBD2 TRBV11-2 TGTGCCAGCTCGTGGACTAGCGCCACAGATACGCAGTATTTT CASSWTSATDTQYF
15 once TRBJ2-1 TRBD2 TRBV4-2 TGTGCCAGCAGCCAAGAACTAGCGGGAGGAGGTGAGCAGTTCTTC CASSQELAGGGEQFF
14 - TRBJ1-4 - TRBV30 TGTGCCTGGAACCCACAGGGAACTAATGAAAAACTGTTTTTT CAWNPQGTNEKLFF
16 - TRBJ2-3 TRBD2 TRBV14 TGTGCCAGCAGCCAAATAGCGGGAGGCCCCACAGATACGCAGTATTTT CASSQIAGGPTDTQYF
19 - TRBJ2-3 TRBD1 TRBV10-1 TGCGCCAGCAGTGAAGTATTGGGGACAGAAATACCTAGCACAGATACGCAGTATTTT CASSEVLGTEIPSTDTQYF
15 once TRBJ1-4 - TRBV5-6 TGTGCCAGCAGCTTGGTATCCGGCGGTAATGAAAAACTGTTTTTT CASSLVSGGNEKLFF
12 - TRBJ2-7 - TRBV6-2/TRBV6-3 TGTGCCAGCAGTCGGGACTCCGGGGAGCAGTACTTC CASSRDSGEQYF
16 - TRBJ1-5 - TRBV6-1 TGTGCCAGCAGTGAAGGTAGAGGTCTGGGCAATCAGCCCCAGCATTTT CASSEGRGLGNQPQHF
12 - TRBJ1-1 TRBD1 TRBV12-3/TRBV12-4 TGTGCCAGCAGTCGCGGACAGGGTGAAGCTTTCTTT CASSRGQGEAFF
18 - TRBJ2-2 TRBD1 TRBV24-1 TGTGCCACCAGTGATTTGACCTCCCCAGGGGGCCACACCGGGGAGCTGTTTTTT CATSDLTSPGGHTGELFF
15 - TRBJ1-2 TRBD1 TRBV6-4 TGTGCCAGCAGTCCTAACAGGGGCGAATGGCGCGGCTACACCTTC CASSPNRGEWRGYTF
12 - TRBJ2-7 - TRBV4-2 TGTGCCAGCAGCCCTCAGGGGCTCGAGCAGTACTTC CASSPQGLEQYF
15 - TRBJ2-1 - TRBV15 TGTGCCACCAGCAGAGATCTAGGCTCCTACAATGAGCAGTTCTTC CATSRDLGSYNEQFF
15 - TRBJ1-5 - TRBV19 TGTGCCAGTATGGTGGACGGGAGTGACAATCAGCCCCAGCATTTT CASMVDGSDNQPQHF
15 - TRBJ1-2 TRBD1 TRBV19 TGTGCCAGTAGTACCACAGGGGATGGATTCTATGGCTACACCTTC CASSTTGDGFYGYTF
13 - TRBJ1-2 - TRBV18 TGTGCCAGCTCAGATCAACAGGGAAATGGCTACACCTTC CASSDQQGNGYTF
20 - TRBJ2-2 TRBD2 TRBV23-1 TGCGCCAGCAGTCAATCGGGACTAGCGGGGGGCCGCTGGAACACCGGGGAGCTGTTTTTT CASSQSGLAGGRWNTGELFF
11 - TRBJ2-2 - TRBV9 TGTGCCAGCAGCGTCTCCGGGGAGCTGTTTTTT CASSVSGELFF
12 - TRBJ2-7 - TRBV7-8 TGTGCCAGCAGCCCTCCCTCCTACGAGCAGTACTTC CASSPPSYEQYF
16 once TRBJ2-7 TRBD1 TRBV7-3 TGTGCCAGCAGCTTATATCCCACGGGGACAGACTACGAGCAGTACTTC CASSLYPTGTDYEQYF
16 few TRBJ1-3 - TRBV4-1 TGCGCCAGCAGCCAAGATTCCACATCTTCTGGAAACACCATATATTTT CASSQDSTSSGNTIYF
14 - TRBJ1-1 TRBD1 TRBV6-5 TGTGCCAGCAGTTACTTGACGACAGGGCTTGGGTCTTTCTTT CASSYLTTGLGSFF
16 - TRBJ1-5 - TRBV6-5 TGTGCCAGCAGTTACTACGGACACTGGGGCAATCAGCCCCAGCATTTT CASSYYGHWGNQPQHF
13 few TRBJ1-5 - TRBV5-1 TGCGCCAGCAGGACAGATAGCAATCAGCCCCAGCATTTT CASRTDSNQPQHF
15 - TRBJ1-3 TRBD1 TRBV5-5 TGTGCCAGCAGCAGCAGGGGGATAGGTGGAAACACCATATATTTT CASSSRGIGGNTIYF
14 - TRBJ2-2 - TRBV19 TGTGCCAGTAGTATCAGGTGGGACACCGGGGAGCTGTTTTTT CASSIRWDTGELFF
15 - TRBJ2-1 - TRBV7-8 TGTGCCAGCACCTCAGGGCAGATTCTCTACAATGAGCAGTTCTTC CASTSGQILYNEQFF
13 - TRBJ2-1 TRBD1 TRBV10-3 TGTGCCATCACCGGGACAGGGGACAATGAGCAGTTCTTC CAITGTGDNEQFF
16 - TRBJ2-2 TRBD1 TRBV11-3 TGTGCCAGCAGCTCTGGACAGGAGATGGGGACCGGGGAGCTGTTTTTT CASSSGQEMGTGELFF
14 - TRBJ2-1 - TRBV7-3 TGTGCCAGCAGCTTAGGGGCTCCCGACAATGAGCAGTTCTTC CASSLGAPDNEQFF
12 - TRBJ2-3 TRBD1 TRBV24-1 TGTGCCACGGGGGACAGGGGAGATACGCAGTATTTT CATGDRGDTQYF
15 - TRBJ2-1 TRBD2 TRBV27 TGTGCCAGCAGTTTTGCTGGACTAGATCTTTCGCGGCAGTTCTTC CASSFAGLDLSRQFF
12 - TRBJ1-2 - TRBV7-8 TGTGCCAGCAGCCCTGGACTTACGGGCTACACCTTC CASSPGLTGYTF
13 once TRBJ2-3 TRBD2 TRBV7-9 TGTGCCAGCAGCCCGCGGGGAGGGGATACGCAGTATTTT CASSPRGGDTQYF
17 - TRBJ2-1 TRBD2 TRBV3-1/TRBV3-2 TGTGCCAGCAGCCAACCTTCCGGGACTAGCGGGTACAATGAGCAGTTCTTC CASSQPSGTSGYNEQFF
12 - TRBJ1-2 TRBD1 TRBV10-1 TGCGCCAGCAGTGAGAGGGGGCTCGGCTACACCTTC CASSERGLGYTF
15 - TRBJ1-5 - TRBV20-1 TGCAGTGCTAGTTCTTGGGAAGCGGCTAATCAGCCCCAGCATTTT CSASSWEAANQPQHF
15 - TRBJ2-1 TRBD2 TRBV24-1 TGTGCCACCGGACCACTAGCGGGGGCATACAATGAGCAGTTCTTC CATGPLAGAYNEQFF
15 - TRBJ2-7 TRBD1 TRBV5-4 TGTGCCAGCAGCGCCCCGGGACAGGGATGGGGCGAGCAGTACTTC CASSAPGQGWGEQYF
15 few TRBJ2-1 TRBD2 TRBV5-1 TGCGCCAGCAGCCCCGGACTAGCGGGGAGAAGCGAGCAGTTCTTC CASSPGLAGRSEQFF
15 - TRBJ2-3 - TRBV29-1 TGCAGCGCCGAGAGGCCCAGGGAAAGGATGGATACGCAGTATTTT CSAERPRERMDTQYF